The 16 T cell receptor beta chains listed next were all sequenced from one sample in a study of kidney transplant recipient with SARS-CoV-2 infection (dated by TCRdb to the early 2020s). Reading the label with the study, this specimen's time point is: pre-pandemic baseline sample and day 111 after first positive SARS-CoV-2 test. Instrument on record: Illumina MiSeq. The raw public reads went through TCRdb reprocessing: fastp at Q25, MiXCR clone calling, in-frame beta chains kept. CDR3 protein duplicates are merged, each entry listing the most common genes and DNA. The sample table shows about 240,000 distinct CDR3 sequences, and about 28% are seen once. The top ten hold less than 8.5% of the sample. The starting material was a blood sample, obtained at baseline and between days 110 and 120 from a kidney transplant recipient. The receptors were sampled from a young adult male patient who had COVID-19 and was a kidney transplant recipient. After a transplant, some T cells may be the graft donor's own cells.

This clonotype appeared a single time. A read error may explain this, as a much larger clone is one base away. The genes are TRBV5-2 and TRBJ2-6. TRBV5-2 is recorded as a pseudogene. The CDR3 sequence is 18 residues long. CDR3 in amino acids: CASNRRESTQRRANVLTF. The CDR3 region has the DNA TGTGCCAGCAACAGAAGAGAGAGTACACAAAGACGGGCCAACGTCCTGACTTTC.

This clonotype showed up many times. This sequence joins TRBV2 and TRBJ1-6; 8 bases line up with TRBD1. This CDR3 region has 14 residues. V was pared by 4 bases and J by 6 bases, with 2 bases of the junction left unmatched. Germline V CDR1 and CDR2: SNHLY, FYNNEI. CDR3 protein: CASSADRVNSPLHF. CDR3 DNA sequence: TGTGCCAGCAGTGCGGACAGGGTTAATTCACCCCTCCACTTT.

On this clonotype: A much larger clonotype is one base distant, so this may be a read error. J is TRBJ1-2 and V is TRBV6-5; 7 bases are a match to TRBD1. Germline CDR1 and CDR2: MNHEY and SVGAGI. CDR3 length: 13 amino acids. As DNA, the CDR3 is TGTGCCAGCAGGGGGGAGGGGGCCTATGGCTACGCCTTC. Amino acid sequence: CASRGEGAYGYAF.

In its sample, this clonotype was seen many times. The V and J genes are TRBV7-9 and TRBJ2-7; 9 bases align to TRBD2. The CDR3 extends over 13 amino acids. Germline-derived CDR1 and CDR2 are SEHNR and FQNEAQ (reference sequence). V dropped 5 bases and J dropped 6; count of bases not matched to a gene: 5. CDR3 sequence: CASSPAGGREQYV. In DNA form, the CDR3 reads TGTGCCAGCAGCCCGGCGGGGGGGCGCGAGCAGTACGTC.

Comment on this clonotype: A much larger clonotype is one base distant, so this may be a read error. The rearrangement uses TRBV6-2 or TRBV6-3 and TRBJ2-7; tentative D call: TRBD2 (6 bases). The CDR3 is 14 amino acids. Germline V gene sequence: CDR1 MNHEY, CDR2 SVGEGT. The CDR3 coding sequence is TGTACCAGCAGTTATGTCGGGGGTTCCTACGAGCAGTACTTC. Protein sequence: CTSSYVGGSYEQYF.

This clonotype occurred many times. The V and J genes are TRBV11-3 and TRBJ1-1; D uncertain. Germline lookup yields CDR1 SGHNT and CDR2 YENEEA. The CDR3 runs to 14 residues. The ends were cut back, 3 bases at V and 3 bases at J, with 11 bases in the middle. The DNA of the CDR3 is TGTGCCAGCAGCTTCGGGAACGGATACACTGAAGCTTTCTTT. Translated: CASSFGNGYTEAFF.

On this clonotype: Given a much more abundant clone one base away, this may be a read error. The chain is built from TRBV12-3 or TRBV12-4 and TRBJ1-2; no reliable D call. The CDR3 extends over 17 amino acids. The V end was cut by 5 bases, the J end by 4 bases, with 23 bases between. The CDR3 sequence is CASSKPASFRKTYGYTF. Here the CDR3 DNA reads TGTGCCAGCAGTAAACCTGCCAGCTTCCGAAAGACCTATGGCTACACCTTC.

In its sample, this clonotype was seen a few times. The chain has TRBV8-2 and TRBJ2-6. TRBV8-2 is listed as a pseudogene. This CDR3 comprises 17 residues. The CDR3 protein is CGTGPRITQSRANVLTF. For the CDR3, the DNA is TGTGGCACAGGACCCAGGATAACACAAAGTCGGGCCAACGTCCTGACTTTC.

In its sample, this clonotype was seen a few times. The V and J genes are TRBV7-7 and TRBJ1-2, with unresolved D. V was shortened by 5 bases and J by 4 bases, with 23 bases between the two germline ends. Germline CDR1 reads SSHAT; CDR2 reads FNYEAQ (reference sequence). The CDR3 contains 17 residues. The CDR3 region has the DNA TGTGCCAGCAGCACACTCAATAAGTGCCGAAAGACCTATGGCTACACCTTC. It translates to CASSTLNKCRKTYGYTF. Filled out from reference TRBV7-7 and TRBJ1-2, the complete variable domain reads GAGVSQSPRYKVTKRGQDVTLRCDPISSHATLYWYQQALGQGPEFLTYFNYEAQPDKSGLPSDRFSAERPEGSISTLTIQRTEQRDSAMYRCASSTLNKCRKTYGYTFGSGTRLTVV.

This clonotype was seen many times. This rearrangement joins TRBV3-1 to TRBJ1-2; the D gene is possibly TRBD1 (5 bases). Trimming left V 5 bases short and J 4 bases short, with 23 bases between. The CDR3 is 17 amino acids. Germline assignment: CDR1 LGHDT and CDR2 YNNKEL (reference sequence). This chain's CDR3 is CASSNGHTLRKTYGYTF. CDR3 sequence (DNA): TGTGCCAGCAGCAACGGACACACCCTTCGAAAGACCTATGGCTACACCTTC.

In this sample, this clonotype turned up once. A much larger clone is a single base away; this may be a read error. This chain joins TRBV30 and TRBJ1-2; D unclear. This CDR3 comprises 16 residues. Per the germline V gene, CDR1 is GTSNPN and CDR2 is SVGIG (reference sequence). The CDR3 region has the DNA TGTGCCTGGAAGGACCCGCGTTATAGAAAGACCTATGGCTACGCCTTC. This encodes CAWKDPRYRKTYGYAF.

This clonotype has a handful of counts. The chain joins TRBV12-3 or TRBV12-4 to TRBJ1-1, with unresolved D. The CDR3 has 12 residues. Trimming cost V 3 bases and J 5 bases, with 7 bases left between them. The CDR3 here is CASSLRVTEAFF. DNA for the CDR3: TGTGCCAGCAGTTTGAGAGTAACTGAAGCTTTCTTT.

This clonotype was found many times. V and J are TRBV12-3 or TRBV12-4 and TRBJ2-2; either TRBD1 or TRBD2 may fit D (5 bases each). V lost 6 bases and J lost 7, with 24 bases in between. This CDR3 is built from 17 residues. CDR3 sequence reads: CASRYRGTNSPNGELFF. CDR3 nucleotide sequence: TGTGCCAGCAGATACAGAGGGACGAATTCTCCTAACGGGGAGCTGTTTTTT.

This clonotype was picked up many times. The chain has TRBV20-1 and TRBJ2-7, with D possibly being TRBD1 or TRBD2 (5 bases each). Per germline, CDR1 DFQATT and CDR2 SNEGSKA (reference sequence). This CDR3 is built from 13 residues. V lost 7 bases, J lost 1 base, and 14 bases lay in between. CDR3 bases: TGCAGTGTGGGACGGGAATCTTCCTACGAGCAGTACTTC. As protein: CSVGRESSYEQYF.

The V and J genes are TRBV10-3 and TRBJ1-4, with 8 bases identical to TRBD1. Unmatched junction bases numbered 12, after V lost 4 bases and J lost 2 bases. Germline lookup yields CDR1 ENHRY and CDR2 SYGVKD. This CDR3 comprises 18 residues. DNA for the CDR3: TGTGCCATCAGTGGGTCTGGGACAGGAATCCGCACTAATGAAAAACTGTTTTTT. It specifies CAISGSGTGIRTNEKLFF.

This clonotype was recorded at least ten times. The chain is built from TRBV7-9 and TRBJ1-2; D uncertain. Germline-derived CDR1 and CDR2 are SEHNR and FQNEAQ (reference sequence). The V end lost 5 bases, the J end lost 4 bases, and 23 bases lay between the germline ends. The length of the CDR3 is 17 residues. CDR3 sequence (DNA): TGTGCCAGCAGCGTCTGTTCATACCATGGAAAGACCTATGGCTACACCTTC. Its protein is CASSVCSYHGKTYGYTF.